This T cell receptor beta chain was recovered during a study of shared clonotypes between healthy human individuals (dated by TCRdb to 2019 to 2021). Looking at the study overall: The cohort comprised two women and three men aged 18 to 49 years. Per donor, leukapheresis produced somewhere between about 0.94 and 9.5 billion PBMCs. For each donor, CD4 naive and CD4 memory were each given three plates, CD8 naive was given two plates, and CD8 memory was given one plate. To estimate repertoire size and how much clonotypes are shared between individuals, the study performed deep sequencing of blood TCR repertoires from a handful of healthy adults. To increase sequencing depth and limit assay-specific biases, TCR repertoire library preparation and sequencing were carried out by different laboratories using diverse techniques.

What the research found in general, with its limitations: Higher generation probabilities were observed for clonotypes shared by all four sorted-subset donors than for non-shared clonotypes. Sampling was restricted to blood, and TCR repertoires in tissue are likely to differ from TCR repertoires in blood. The genetic and exposure-history diversity represented was limited by the small number of donors. Pairwise subsampling indicated that sequencing depth was expected to affect the degree of clonotype sharing among donors. Rarefaction of sorted-subset datasets indicated incomplete sequencing despite the large sequencing depth. Sharing across several donors was observed for approximately 5% of naive CD4, over 3% of naive CD8, 2.3% of memory CD4, and around 0.42% of memory CD8 clonotypes. Naive subsets generally had larger estimated clonotype richness than memory subsets.

On this clone itself: It has no known antigen specificity. Within one base of it there is no much larger clone, and no base qualities were kept.

Donors were healthy HIV-negative adults with no recently reported acute infections or vaccinations. Every donor was a Caucasian adult living in Nashville, Tennessee, USA. CD4+ T cells were enriched through magnetic negative selection, after which naive cells were positively selected on CD45RA and the remaining negative fraction served as the memory subset. Blood was collected by leukapheresis, and PBMCs were isolated by Ficoll-Histopaque density gradient centrifugation and then cryopreserved in liquid nitrogen vapor phase. Purity and quantity of every magnetically sorted T cell population were checked by analytical flow cytometry. Genomic DNA was isolated from each sorted fraction and quantified by UV absorbance on a Nanodrop 2000c. CDR3 length: 15 amino acids, cysteine to phenylalanine. Just the 45-base CDR3 DNA is kept, in frame starting at base 1. Trimming removed 3 bases from V and 6 bases from J, leaving 17 bases between the germline ends. From the germline V gene, CDR1 is KGHSH and CDR2 is LQKENI.

Using the deep immunoSEQ assay, multiplex PCR amplified TCR CDR3 regions from genomic DNA. Genomic DNA extracted from each cell subset was distributed evenly over all wells of several immunoSEQ 96-well plates, and each plate served as one replicate. For sorted subsets, around 200 ng genomic DNA, equal to 30,000 or so T cell genomes, was loaded into each replicate PCR. The purified libraries were quantified using a Qubit 3.0 fluorometer, sized with a Bioanalyzer 2100, and then quantified again using the KAPA Library Quantification kit. Each immunoSEQ 96-well plate was sequenced on its own single-read 150-cycle Illumina NextSeq 550 flow cell. The source study handled its data this way. Because only junctional sequences without quality scores were contained in the immunoSEQ output, filtering matching that applied to full-length reads could not be performed. To assign V/J genes and CDR3, sequences were annotated against IMGT germline references using PyIR, a Python wrapper for IgBLAST v1.9. Reads were filtered out if the reads had weak V/J assignments (E-value above 1e-6), no CDR3, stop codons, out-of-frame junctions, or ambiguous translated residues. A V3J clonotype was defined by an identical inferred V gene, J gene, and CDR3 amino acid sequence. To compute the percentage overlap between repertoires, the number of shared unique clonotypes was divided by the size of the smaller repertoire. Repertoire richness was assessed with RTK rarefaction, the Chao1 estimator, and Recon v2.1 estimates of unobserved clonotypes. For all TCRbeta clonotypes obtained by the gDNA method from a handful of donors, generation probabilities were computed with OLGA. TCRdb carries this immuneACCESS record with in-frame sequences only. Its versions omit some clonotypes, under half of them owing to an unresolved V gene in the studies checked, with the rest unexplained. V, J and clone size were drawn from that table, and D and trimming were deduced from the DNA. The sample table holds around 2,000,000 clones, of which around 95% were seen once. The biggest ten clones account for more than 0.1% of the sample.

The chain couples TRBV18 to TRBJ1-2, with TRBD1 tentatively as D gene (6 bases match). This receptor was taken from a young man in good health. Sequenced sample: naive CD4+ T cells sorted from blood. What this sample's cell subset or site label stands for: CD45RA+ positively selected. The DNA sequence is as follows: TGTGCCAGCTCACCTAGTCATACAGGGTCAGATGGCTACACCTTC. This translates into CASSPSHTGSDGYTF.